This T cell receptor beta chain appears in the sequencing data of a study of blood T cell repertoires in COVID-19. Study information: Donors in the United States, Italy and Spain gave samples during acute or convalescent COVID-19. Sample material is recorded as cDNA or gDNA derived from T cells, B-cell-depleted T cells, or PBMCs.

Original analysis: Scientists estimated how many nucleated cells there were by amplifying reference gene primers. Measured with immunoSEQ multiplex PCR; TCRdb has only the in-frame clones, and not every one. The V and J calls and the clone size are those of that table, but D and trimming were determined from the DNA. The sample carries fewer than 110,000 clones, approximately 84% recorded once. This CDR3 has 17 residues. The J segment lost 1 base and the V segment lost 1 base, leaving 3 bases of the junction unmatched. Germline V gives CDR1 KGHSH, CDR2 LQKENI. This receptor was identified in a human donor in a cohort sampled during active COVID-19. The sequenced sample consisted of peripheral blood. The V call is TRBV18, the J call TRBJ2-4; 11 bases are shared with TRBD1. This CDR3 reads CASSPLGQGVAKNIQYF. CDR3 DNA sequence: TGTGCCAGCTCACCACTGGGACAGGGGGTGGCCAAAAACATTCAGTACTTC. The entire variable domain, with the rest obtained from reference TRBV18 and TRBJ2-4, is as follows: NAGVMQNPRHLVRRRGQEARLRCSPMKGHSHVYWYRQLPEEGLKFMVYLQKENIIDESGMPKERFSAEFPKEGPSILRIQQVVRGDSAAYFCASSPLGQGVAKNIQYFGAGTRLSVL.